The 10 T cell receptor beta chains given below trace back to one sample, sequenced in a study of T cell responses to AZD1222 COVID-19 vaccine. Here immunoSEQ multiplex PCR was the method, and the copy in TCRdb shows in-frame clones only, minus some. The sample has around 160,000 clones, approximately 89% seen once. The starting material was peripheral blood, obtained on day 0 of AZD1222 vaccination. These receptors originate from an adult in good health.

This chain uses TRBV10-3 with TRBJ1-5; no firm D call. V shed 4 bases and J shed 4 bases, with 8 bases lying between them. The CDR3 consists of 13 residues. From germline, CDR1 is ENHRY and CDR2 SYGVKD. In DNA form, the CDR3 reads TGTGCCATCAGTGCGACGGAAAATCAGCCCCAGCATTTT. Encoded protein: CAISATENQPQHF.

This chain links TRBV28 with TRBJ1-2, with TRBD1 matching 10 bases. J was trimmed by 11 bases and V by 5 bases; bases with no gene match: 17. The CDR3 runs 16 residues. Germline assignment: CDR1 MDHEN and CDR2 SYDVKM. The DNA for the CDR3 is TGTGCCAGCAGTGAGATGTCCCCGACAGGGGGCGGGAGGTACACCTTC. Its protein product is CASSEMSPTGGGRYTF.

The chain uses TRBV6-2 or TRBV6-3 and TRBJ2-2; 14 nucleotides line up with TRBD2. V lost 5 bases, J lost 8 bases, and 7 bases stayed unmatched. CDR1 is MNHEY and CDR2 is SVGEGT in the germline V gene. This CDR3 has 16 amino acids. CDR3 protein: CASSGLAGGRWGELFF. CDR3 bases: TGTGCCAGCAGTGGACTAGCGGGGGGCCGTTGGGGGGAGCTGTTTTTT.

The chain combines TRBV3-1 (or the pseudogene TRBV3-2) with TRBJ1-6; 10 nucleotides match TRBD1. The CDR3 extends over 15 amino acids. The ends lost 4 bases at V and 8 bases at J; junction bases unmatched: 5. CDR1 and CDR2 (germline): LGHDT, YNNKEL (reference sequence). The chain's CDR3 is CASSPSGTGDSPLHF. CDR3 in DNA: TGTGCCAGCAGCCCCAGCGGGACAGGGGATTCACCCCTCCACTTT.

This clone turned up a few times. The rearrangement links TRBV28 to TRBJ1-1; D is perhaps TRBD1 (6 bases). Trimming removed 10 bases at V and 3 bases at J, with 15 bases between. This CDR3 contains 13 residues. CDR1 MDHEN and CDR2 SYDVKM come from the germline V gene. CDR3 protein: CATNLQGYTEAFF. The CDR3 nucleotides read TGTGCCACCAATCTCCAGGGGTACACTGAAGCTTTCTTT.

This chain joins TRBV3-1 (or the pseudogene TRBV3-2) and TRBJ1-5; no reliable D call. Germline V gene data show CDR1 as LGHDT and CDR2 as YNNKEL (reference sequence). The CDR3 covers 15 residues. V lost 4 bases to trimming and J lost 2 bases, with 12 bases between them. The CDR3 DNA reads TGTGCCAGCAGCCCCACGGAGTTTCGCAATCAGCCCCAGCATTTT. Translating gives CASSPTEFRNQPQHF.

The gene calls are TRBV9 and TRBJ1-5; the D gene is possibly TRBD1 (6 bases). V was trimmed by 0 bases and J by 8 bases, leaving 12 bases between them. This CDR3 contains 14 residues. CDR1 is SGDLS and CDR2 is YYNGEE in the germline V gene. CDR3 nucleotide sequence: TGTGCCAGCAGCGTAGGAGTCAGGGGCGAGCCCCAGCATTTT. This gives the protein CASSVGVRGEPQHF.

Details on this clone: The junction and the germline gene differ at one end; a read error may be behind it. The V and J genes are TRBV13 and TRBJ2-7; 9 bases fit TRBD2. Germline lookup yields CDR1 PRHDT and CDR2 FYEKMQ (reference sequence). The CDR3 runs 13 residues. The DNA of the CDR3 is TGTGCCAGCAGCTTAGGGCTAGCGGGGATTCCGACCTTC. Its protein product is CASSLGLAGIPTF.

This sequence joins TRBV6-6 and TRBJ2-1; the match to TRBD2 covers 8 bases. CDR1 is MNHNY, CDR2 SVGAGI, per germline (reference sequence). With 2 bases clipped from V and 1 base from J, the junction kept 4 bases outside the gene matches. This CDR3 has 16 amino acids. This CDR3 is CASSYVSGGSYNEQFF. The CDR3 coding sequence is TGTGCCAGCAGTTACGTCTCGGGGGGGTCCTACAATGAGCAGTTCTTC.

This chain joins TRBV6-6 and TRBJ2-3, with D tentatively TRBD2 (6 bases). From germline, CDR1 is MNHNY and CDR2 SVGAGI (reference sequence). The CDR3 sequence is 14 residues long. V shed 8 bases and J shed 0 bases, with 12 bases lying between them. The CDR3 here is CASDRDLSTDTQYF. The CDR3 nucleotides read TGTGCCAGCGACCGGGACTTGAGCACAGATACGCAGTATTTT.